In its sample, the clone carrying this T cell receptor beta chain was seen many times. This record comes from a study of low-dose radiotherapy and immunotherapy resistance in tumors. Overall study context: Cohort 1 was treated with 0.5 Gy per fraction at 2-week intervals, amounting to 6.5 Gy overall. Each two-week cycle included intravenous cyclophosphamide 200 mg/m2, given one day before radiation and immunotherapy.

TRAV- and TRBV-specific primers, spanning alpha and beta chains, primed first-strand cDNA. TCRs were put through 20 PCR cycles of amplification with Phusion. A constant-region primer and the V-primer adapter served as the primer pair. TCRdb passed the reads through MiXCR, listing each CDR3 protein once. The sample lists 70,000 to 95,000 distinct CDR3 sequences, about 18% occurring once. Time point given: before trial treatment. This TCR was sampled from a male donor with prostate cancer. Sequenced material: PBMCs, taken before treatment.

The CDR3 reads CSVTVPGQGSYGYTF. In nucleotides, the CDR3 is TGCAGCGTGACGGTTCCGGGACAGGGGAGCTATGGCTACACCTTC. The V and J genes are TRBV29-1 and TRBJ1-2, with 10 bases aligning to TRBD1. The germline gives CDR1 SQVTM, CDR2 ANQGSEA. Trimming removed 6 bases from V and 4 bases from J; junction bases left unmatched: 11. The CDR3 runs 15 residues. Full variable domain (remainder filled in from reference TRBV29-1 and TRBJ1-2): SAVISQKPSRDICQRGTSLTIQCQVDSQVTMMFWYRQQPGQSLTLIATANQGSEATYESGFVIDKFPISRPNLTFSTLTVSNMSPEDSSIYLCSVTVPGQGSYGYTFGSGTRLTVV.